This passage covers 12 T cell receptor beta chains from one sample sequenced in a study of blood T cell repertoires in COVID-19. This table comes from immunoSEQ multiplex PCR, and its TCRdb copy is limited to in-frame clones, with some not included. Here the sample spans some 200,000 clones, around 81% being singletons. The sample consisted of peripheral blood. All receptors come from a woman between 25 and 40 years old who had recovered from COVID-19.

The gene calls are TRBV6-5 and TRBJ1-1, with a tentative D call TRBD1 (5 bases). This CDR3 spans 14 amino acids. V was shortened by 7 bases and J by 4 bases, with 16 bases between the two germline ends. Germline assignment: CDR1 MNHEY and CDR2 SVGAGI. Here the CDR3 DNA reads TGTGCCAGCACTTATCGGCAGGGAGGCACTGAAGCTTTCTTT. Its protein is CASTYRQGGTEAFF.

V is TRBV5-6 and J is TRBJ2-7; TRBD2 aligns across 10 bases. Per germline, CDR1 SGHDT and CDR2 YYEEEE. The trim removed 2 bases at V and 6 bases at J, leaving 8 bases unmatched. The CDR3 length is 15 residues. CDR3 DNA sequence: TGTGCCAGCAGCTTCGGGGCTAGCGGGAGTCCCGAGCAGTACTTC. Protein product: CASSFGASGSPEQYF.

This sequence joins TRBV5-1 and TRBJ1-3, with 7 bases lining up with TRBD1. The length of the CDR3 is 15 residues. V shed 4 bases, J shed 0 bases, and the junction held 4 bases outside the gene matches. Germline V CDR1 and CDR2: SGHRS, YFSETQ. CDR3 DNA: TGCGCCAGCAGCGCCGGGACAGTCTCTGGAAACACCATATATTTT. Translating it yields CASSAGTVSGNTIYF.

Of note for this clone: Other nucleotide sequences in the sample specify the same CDR3. This rearrangement joins TRBV18 to TRBJ2-1; TRBD2 matches at 11 bases. This CDR3 spans 15 amino acids. Trimming cost V 3 bases and J 3 bases; bases outside gene matches: 1. Germline loops: CDR1 KGHSH, CDR2 LQKENI. The CDR3 nucleotides read TGTGCCAGCTCACCTGGACTAGCGGGCTACAATGAGCAGTTCTTC. Translation gives CASSPGLAGYNEQFF.

The rearrangement joins TRBV6-5 to TRBJ2-3, with 11 nucleotides matching TRBD2. V dropped 5 bases and J dropped 1; count of bases not matched to a gene: 2. CDR1 and CDR2 (germline): MNHEY, SVGAGI. This CDR3 region has 15 residues. The CDR3 bases are TGTGCCAGCAGTAAGACTAGCGGGGGCACAGATACGCAGTATTTT. Its protein product is CASSKTSGGTDTQYF.

This chain connects TRBV6-2 or TRBV6-3 to TRBJ2-1; TRBD2 is a possible D gene (6 bases). This CDR3 region has 13 residues. Trimming removed 5 bases at V and 10 bases at J, with 15 bases between. The V gene's germline CDR1 is MNHEY and CDR2 SVGEGT. The CDR3 here is CASSDRDSSEQFF. CDR3 in DNA: TGTGCCAGCAGTGATCGGGACTCCTCAGAGCAGTTCTTC.

This clone showed up just a few times. The chain is built from TRBV5-4 and TRBJ2-7; TRBD1 matches at 10 bases. V gave up 7 bases and J gave up 4 bases; unmatched junction bases: 8. CDR3 length: 14 amino acids. Germline CDR1 SGHNT, CDR2 YYREEE (reference sequence). Here the CDR3 reads CASAPGQGNYEQYF. In DNA, the CDR3 is TGTGCCAGCGCGCCGGGACAGGGGAATTACGAGCAGTACTTC.

V usage is TRBV5-6 and J usage is TRBJ2-2, with 7 nucleotides matching TRBD2. CDR3 length: 19 residues. Germline V CDR1 and CDR2: SGHDT, YYEEEE. V was clipped by 2 bases and J by 0 bases; unmatched bases: 13. The CDR3 DNA is TGTGCCAGCAGCTTTAGGTTGTTCGGGGGAGGGCCGAACACCGGGGAGCTGTTTTTT. It is translated as CASSFRLFGGGPNTGELFF. The full variable domain, in which reference TRBV5-6 and TRBJ2-2 provide the parts outside the CDR3, is DAGVTQSPTHLIKTRGQQVTLRCSPKSGHDTVSWYQQALGQGPQFIFQYYEEEERQRGNFPDRFSGHQFPNYSSELNVNALLLGDSALYLCASSFRLFGGGPNTGELFFGEGSRLTVL.

The chain employs TRBV13 and TRBJ2-4; 16 bases are shared with TRBD2. V shed 5 bases and J 2 bases; nucleotides not matched to a gene: 6. This CDR3 contains 18 residues. Germline-derived CDR1 and CDR2 are PRHDT and FYEKMQ (reference sequence). CDR3 sequence reads: CASSAGTSGRAPKNIQYF. The CDR3 nucleotides are TGTGCCAGCAGCGCCGGGACTAGCGGGAGGGCTCCCAAAAACATTCAGTACTTC.

The V gene is TRBV9, the J gene TRBJ2-1; 7 nucleotides agree with TRBD2. The junction had 13 bases not matched to a gene; V was cut back by 3 bases and J by 10 bases. The CDR3 is made up of 15 amino acids. Germline V gives CDR1 SGDLS, CDR2 YYNGEE. The CDR3: CASSGRLGRGIEQFF. In DNA form, the CDR3 reads TGTGCCAGCAGCGGCAGATTGGGGAGGGGTATAGAGCAGTTCTTC.

This sequence joins TRBV5-1 and TRBJ1-2, with 11 positions matching TRBD1. J lost 6 bases, V lost 4 bases, and 5 bases had no gene match. Germline V gene data show CDR1 as SGHRS and CDR2 as YFSETQ. The CDR3 contains 14 residues. The CDR3 region has the DNA TGCGCCAGCAGCGGGCCGGGACAGGGGGATGGCTACACCTTC. It specifies CASSGPGQGDGYTF.

This sequence joins TRBV5-1 and TRBJ2-1, with 8 bases lining up with TRBD1. Trimming cost V 4 bases and J 4 bases; bases outside gene matches: 10. The CDR3 length is 16 residues. Germline V lookup: CDR1 SGHRS, CDR2 YFSETQ. CDR3 nucleotides: TGCGCCAGCAGCCTGAATGGACAGGGAAATTACAATGAGCAGTTCTTC. Residues: CASSLNGQGNYNEQFF.